The sequence of this T cell receptor beta chain was determined in a study of T cell repertoires in cytomegalovirus infection. Study overall: Matching HLA type, along with CMV infection, was indicated by public TCR beta signatures.

This clonotype was detected many times. The antigen remains unidentified. The study, taken as a whole, reports: Cumulative frequency (of public TCR beta family members) identified carriers of CMV plus the relevant HLA.

Each CDR3 protein is one row after TCRdb ran MiXCR on the reads. The sample carries some 350,000 distinct CDR3 sequences, approximately 18% recorded once. Germline V gene lookup returns CDR1 SGHVS and CDR2 FQNEAQ. V was trimmed by 2 bases and J by 13 bases, leaving 17 bases between them. The CDR3 contains 13 residues. Sequencing was done on a sample of PBMCs. The V gene is TRBV7-8, the J gene TRBJ1-2; maybe TRBD1 (6 bases). This receptor was obtained from a human donor in good health (CMV status not recorded). Some clones in this sample may be carry-over from other donors' samples. The chain's CDR3 is CASSLPPDRRLTF. The CDR3 bases are TGTGCCAGCAGCTTACCACCAGACAGGAGGCTCACCTTC.